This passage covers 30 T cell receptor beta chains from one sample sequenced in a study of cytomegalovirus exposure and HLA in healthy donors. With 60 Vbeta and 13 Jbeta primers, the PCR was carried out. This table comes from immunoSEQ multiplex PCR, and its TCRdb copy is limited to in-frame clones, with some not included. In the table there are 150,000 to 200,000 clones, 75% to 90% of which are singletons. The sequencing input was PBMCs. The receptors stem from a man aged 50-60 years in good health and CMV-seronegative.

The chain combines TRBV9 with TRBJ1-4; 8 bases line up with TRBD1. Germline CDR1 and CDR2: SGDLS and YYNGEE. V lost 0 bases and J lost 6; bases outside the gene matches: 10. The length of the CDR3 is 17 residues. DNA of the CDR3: TGTGCCAGCAGCGTAGGGGGACAGGCTCTGCGCGATGAAAAACTGTTTTTT. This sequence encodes CASSVGGQALRDEKLFF.

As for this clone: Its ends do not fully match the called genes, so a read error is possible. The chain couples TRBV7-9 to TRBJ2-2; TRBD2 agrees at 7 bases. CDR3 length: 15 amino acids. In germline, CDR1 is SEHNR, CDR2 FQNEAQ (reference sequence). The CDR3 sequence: CSSRVGGERTGELFF. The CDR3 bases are TGTTCCAGCAGAGTGGGGGGGGAGAGGACCGGGGAGCTGTTTTTT.

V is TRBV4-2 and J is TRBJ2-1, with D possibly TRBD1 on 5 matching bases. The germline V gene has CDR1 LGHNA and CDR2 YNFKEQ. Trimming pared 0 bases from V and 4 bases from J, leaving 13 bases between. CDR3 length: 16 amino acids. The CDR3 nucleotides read TGTGCCAGCAGCCAAGATTGGGGCGCCGGGTACAATGAGCAGTTCTTC. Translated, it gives CASSQDWGAGYNEQFF.

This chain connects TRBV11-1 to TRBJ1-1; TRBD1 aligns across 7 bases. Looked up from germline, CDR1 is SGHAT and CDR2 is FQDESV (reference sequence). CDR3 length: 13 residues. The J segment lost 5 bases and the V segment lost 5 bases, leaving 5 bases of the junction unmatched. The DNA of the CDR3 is TGTGCCAGCAGCGCCCACAGGGGAACTGAAGCTTTCTTT. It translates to CASSAHRGTEAFF.

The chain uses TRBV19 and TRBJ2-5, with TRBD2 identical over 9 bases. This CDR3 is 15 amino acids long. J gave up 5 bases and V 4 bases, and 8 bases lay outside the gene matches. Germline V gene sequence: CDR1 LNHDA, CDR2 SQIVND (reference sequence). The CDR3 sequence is CASSKASGAGETQYF. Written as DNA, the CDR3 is TGTGCCAGTAGTAAGGCTAGCGGGGCTGGGGAGACCCAGTACTTC.

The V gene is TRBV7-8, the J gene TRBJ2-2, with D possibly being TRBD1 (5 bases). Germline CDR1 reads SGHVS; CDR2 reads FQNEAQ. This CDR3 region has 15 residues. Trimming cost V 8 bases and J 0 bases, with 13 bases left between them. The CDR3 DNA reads TGTGCCAGCGGACGACAGTTATCGAACACCGGGGAGCTGTTTTTT. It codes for CASGRQLSNTGELFF.

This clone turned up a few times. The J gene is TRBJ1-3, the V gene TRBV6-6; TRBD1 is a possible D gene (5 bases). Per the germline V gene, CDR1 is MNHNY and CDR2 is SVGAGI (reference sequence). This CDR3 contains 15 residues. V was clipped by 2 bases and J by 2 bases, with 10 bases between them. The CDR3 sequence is CASSYQGDAGNTIYF. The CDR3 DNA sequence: TGTGCCAGCAGTTACCAGGGTGACGCTGGAAACACCATATATTTT.

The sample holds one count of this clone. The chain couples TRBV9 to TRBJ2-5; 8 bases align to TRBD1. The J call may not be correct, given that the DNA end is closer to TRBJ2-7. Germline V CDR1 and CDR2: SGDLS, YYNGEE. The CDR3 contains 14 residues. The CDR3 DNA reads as TGTGCCAGCAGCGTTCGGGACAGGTCCTACGAGCAGTACTTC. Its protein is CASSVRDRSYEQYF.

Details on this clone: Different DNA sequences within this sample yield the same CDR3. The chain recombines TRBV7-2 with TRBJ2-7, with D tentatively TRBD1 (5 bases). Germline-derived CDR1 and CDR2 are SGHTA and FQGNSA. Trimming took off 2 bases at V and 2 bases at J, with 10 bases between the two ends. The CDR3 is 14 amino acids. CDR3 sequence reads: CASSLQRGPYEQYF. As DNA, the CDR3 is TGTGCCAGCAGCTTACAAAGGGGTCCCTACGAGCAGTACTTC.

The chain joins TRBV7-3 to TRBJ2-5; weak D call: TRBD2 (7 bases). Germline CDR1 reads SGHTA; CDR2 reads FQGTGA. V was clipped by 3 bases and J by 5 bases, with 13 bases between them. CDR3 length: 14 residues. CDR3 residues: CASSFAGARETQYF. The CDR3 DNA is TGTGCCAGCAGCTTTGCGGGGGCCCGGGAGACCCAGTACTTC. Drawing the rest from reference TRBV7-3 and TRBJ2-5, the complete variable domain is GAGVSQTPSNKVTEKGKYVELRCDPISGHTALYWYRQSLGQGPEFLIYFQGTGAADDSGLPNDRFFAVRPEGSVSTLKIQRTERGDSAVYLCASSFAGARETQYFGPGTRLLVL.

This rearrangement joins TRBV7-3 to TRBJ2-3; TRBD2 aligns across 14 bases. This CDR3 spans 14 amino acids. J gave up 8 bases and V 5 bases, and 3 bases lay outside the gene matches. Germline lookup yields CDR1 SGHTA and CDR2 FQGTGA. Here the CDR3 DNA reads TGTGCCAGCAGCCTAGGGACTAGCGGGAGTACGCAGTATTTT. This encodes CASSLGTSGSTQYF.

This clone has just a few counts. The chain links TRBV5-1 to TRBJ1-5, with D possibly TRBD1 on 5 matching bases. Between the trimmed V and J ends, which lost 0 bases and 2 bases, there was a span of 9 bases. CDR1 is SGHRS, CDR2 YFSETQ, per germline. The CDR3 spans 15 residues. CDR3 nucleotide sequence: TGCGCCAGCAGCTTGGAGGGGAACGGCAATCAGCCCCAGCATTTT. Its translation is CASSLEGNGNQPQHF.

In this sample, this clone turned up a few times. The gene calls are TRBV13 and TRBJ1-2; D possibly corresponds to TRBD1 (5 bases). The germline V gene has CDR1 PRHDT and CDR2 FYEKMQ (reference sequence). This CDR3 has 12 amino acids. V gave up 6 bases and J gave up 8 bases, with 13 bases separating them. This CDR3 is CASRLRGNGYTF. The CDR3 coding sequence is TGTGCCAGCAGACTAAGGGGAAACGGCTACACCTTC.

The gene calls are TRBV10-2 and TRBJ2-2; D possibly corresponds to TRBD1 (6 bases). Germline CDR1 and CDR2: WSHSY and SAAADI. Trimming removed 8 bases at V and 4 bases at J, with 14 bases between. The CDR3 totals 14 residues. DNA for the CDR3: TGCGCCAGCGAGAGGACAGAGGTCACCGGGGAGCTGTTTTTT. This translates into CASERTEVTGELFF.

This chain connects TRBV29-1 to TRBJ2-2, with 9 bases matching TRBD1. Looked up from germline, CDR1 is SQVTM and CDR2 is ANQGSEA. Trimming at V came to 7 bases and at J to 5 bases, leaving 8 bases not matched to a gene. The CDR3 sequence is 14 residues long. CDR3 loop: CSAPGQGNTGELFF. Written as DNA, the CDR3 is TGCAGCGCTCCGGGACAGGGTAATACCGGGGAGCTGTTTTTT.

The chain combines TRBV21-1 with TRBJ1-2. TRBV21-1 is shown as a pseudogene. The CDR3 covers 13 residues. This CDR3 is CASSNCRNYGYTF. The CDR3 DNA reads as TGTGCCAGCAGCAATTGTCGTAACTATGGCTACACCTTC.

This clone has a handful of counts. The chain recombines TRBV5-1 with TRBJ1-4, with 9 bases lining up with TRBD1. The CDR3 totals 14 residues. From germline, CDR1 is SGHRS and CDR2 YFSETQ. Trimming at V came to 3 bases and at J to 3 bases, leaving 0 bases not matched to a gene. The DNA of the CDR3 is TGCGCCAGCAGCTGGGACAGGGCTAATGAAAAACTGTTTTTT. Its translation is CASSWDRANEKLFF.

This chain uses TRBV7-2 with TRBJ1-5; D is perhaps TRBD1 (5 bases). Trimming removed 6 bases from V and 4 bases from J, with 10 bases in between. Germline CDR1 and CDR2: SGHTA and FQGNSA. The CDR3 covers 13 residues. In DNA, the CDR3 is TGTGCCAGCAGTTCTCAGGGTAATCAGCCCCAGCATTTT. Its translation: CASSSQGNQPQHF.

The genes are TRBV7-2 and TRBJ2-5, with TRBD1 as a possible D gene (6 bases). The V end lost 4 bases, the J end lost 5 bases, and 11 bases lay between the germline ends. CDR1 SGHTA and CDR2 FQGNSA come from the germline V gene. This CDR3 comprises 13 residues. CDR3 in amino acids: CASSSTGTETQYF. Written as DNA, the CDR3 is TGTGCCAGCAGCTCAACAGGGACGGAGACCCAGTACTTC.

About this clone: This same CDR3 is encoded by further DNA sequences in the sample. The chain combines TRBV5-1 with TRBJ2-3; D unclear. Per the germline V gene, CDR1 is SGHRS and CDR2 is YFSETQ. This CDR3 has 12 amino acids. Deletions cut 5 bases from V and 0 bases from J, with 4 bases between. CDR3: CASSSSTDTQYF. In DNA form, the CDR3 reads TGCGCCAGCAGTTCTAGCACAGATACGCAGTATTTT. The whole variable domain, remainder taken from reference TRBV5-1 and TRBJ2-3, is KAGVTQTPRYLIKTRGQQVTLSCSPISGHRSVSWYQQTPGQGLQFLFEYFSETQRNKGNFPGRFSGRQFSNSRSEMNVSTLELGDSALYLCASSSSTDTQYFGPGTRLTVL.

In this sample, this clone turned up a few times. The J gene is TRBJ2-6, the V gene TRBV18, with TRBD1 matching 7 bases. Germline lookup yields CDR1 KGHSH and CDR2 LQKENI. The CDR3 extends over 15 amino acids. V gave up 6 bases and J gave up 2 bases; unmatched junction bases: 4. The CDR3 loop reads CASSQQGTGANVLTF. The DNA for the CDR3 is TGTGCCAGCTCGCAACAGGGGACTGGGGCCAACGTCCTGACTTTC.

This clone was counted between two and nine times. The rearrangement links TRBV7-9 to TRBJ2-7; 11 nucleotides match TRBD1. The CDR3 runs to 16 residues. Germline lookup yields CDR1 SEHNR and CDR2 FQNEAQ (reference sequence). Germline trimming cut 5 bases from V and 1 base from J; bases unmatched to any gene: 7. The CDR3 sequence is CASSASDRGLSYEQYF. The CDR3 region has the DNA TGTGCCAGCAGCGCCTCGGACAGGGGGCTATCCTACGAGCAGTACTTC.

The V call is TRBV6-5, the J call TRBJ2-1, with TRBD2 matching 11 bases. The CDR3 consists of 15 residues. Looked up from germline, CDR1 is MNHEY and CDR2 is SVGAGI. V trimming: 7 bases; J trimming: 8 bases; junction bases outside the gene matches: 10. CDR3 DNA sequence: TGTGCCAGCACCTCGACTAGCGGGAAGCTCGATGAGCAGTTCTTC. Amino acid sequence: CASTSTSGKLDEQFF.

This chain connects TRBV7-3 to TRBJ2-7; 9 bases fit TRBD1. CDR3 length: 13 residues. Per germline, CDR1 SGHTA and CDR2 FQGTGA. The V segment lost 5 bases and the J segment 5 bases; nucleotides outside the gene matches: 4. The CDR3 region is CASSRDRVNEQYF. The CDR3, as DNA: TGTGCCAGCAGCCGGGACAGGGTAAACGAGCAGTACTTC.

This CDR3 reads CASSRQGKSNQPQHF. CDR3 nucleotide sequence: TGTGCCAGTAGCCGACAGGGTAAGAGCAATCAGCCCCAGCATTTT. The chain carries TRBV19 and TRBJ1-5; TRBD1 matches at 7 bases. The CDR3 extends over 15 amino acids. V shed 6 bases, J shed 1 base, and the junction held 6 bases outside the gene matches. Germline CDR1 is LNHDA and CDR2 is SQIVND (reference sequence).

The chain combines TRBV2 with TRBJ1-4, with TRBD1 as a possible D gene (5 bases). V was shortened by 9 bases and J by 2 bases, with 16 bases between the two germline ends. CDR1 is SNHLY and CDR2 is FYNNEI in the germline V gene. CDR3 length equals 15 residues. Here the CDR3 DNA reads TGTGCCAGTAGGACGCAGGGTTTTACTAATGAAAAACTGTTTTTT. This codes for CASRTQGFTNEKLFF.

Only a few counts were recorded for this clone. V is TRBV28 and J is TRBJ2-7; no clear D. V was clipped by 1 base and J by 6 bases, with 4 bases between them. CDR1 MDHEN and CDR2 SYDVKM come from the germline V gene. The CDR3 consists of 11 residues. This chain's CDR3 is CASSLLLEQYF. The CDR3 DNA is TGTGCCAGCAGTTTATTACTCGAGCAGTACTTC.

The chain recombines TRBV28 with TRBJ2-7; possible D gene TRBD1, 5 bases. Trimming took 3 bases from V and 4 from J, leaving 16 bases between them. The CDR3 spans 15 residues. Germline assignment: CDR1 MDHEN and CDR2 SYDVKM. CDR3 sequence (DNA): TGTGCCAGCAGTTTCTGGCAGGGCCTTTCATACGAGCAGTACTTC. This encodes CASSFWQGLSYEQYF.

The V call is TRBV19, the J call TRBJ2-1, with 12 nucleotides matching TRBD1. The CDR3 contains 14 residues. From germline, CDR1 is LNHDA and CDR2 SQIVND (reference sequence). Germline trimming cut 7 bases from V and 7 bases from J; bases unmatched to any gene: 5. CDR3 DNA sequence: TGTGCCAGTAAGGGACAGGGGGCTGGTAATGAGCAGTTCTTC. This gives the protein CASKGQGAGNEQFF.

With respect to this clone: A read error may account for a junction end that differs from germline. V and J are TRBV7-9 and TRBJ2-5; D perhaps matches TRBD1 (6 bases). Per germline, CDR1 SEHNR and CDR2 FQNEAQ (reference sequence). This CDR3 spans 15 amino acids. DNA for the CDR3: TGTTCCAGCAGCCCCTCGTGGGGGCCAAAAGAGACCCAGTACTTC. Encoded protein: CSSSPSWGPKETQYF.